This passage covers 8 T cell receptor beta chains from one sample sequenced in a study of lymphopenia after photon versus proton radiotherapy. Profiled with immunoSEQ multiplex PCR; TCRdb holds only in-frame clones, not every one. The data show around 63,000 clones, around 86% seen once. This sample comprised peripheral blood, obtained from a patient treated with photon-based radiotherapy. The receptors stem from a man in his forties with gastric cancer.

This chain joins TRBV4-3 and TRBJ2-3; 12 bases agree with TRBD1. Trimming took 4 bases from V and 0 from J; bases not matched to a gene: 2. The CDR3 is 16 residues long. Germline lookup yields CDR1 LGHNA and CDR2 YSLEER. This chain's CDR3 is CASSRGQGASTDTQYF. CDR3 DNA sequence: TGCGCCAGCAGCCGGGGACAGGGGGCTAGCACAGATACGCAGTATTTT.

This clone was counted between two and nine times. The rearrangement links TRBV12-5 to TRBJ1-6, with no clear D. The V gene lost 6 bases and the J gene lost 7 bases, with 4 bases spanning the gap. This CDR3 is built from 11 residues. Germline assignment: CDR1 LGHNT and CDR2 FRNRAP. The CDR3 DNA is TGTGCTAGTGGGATAAATTCACCCCTCCACTTT. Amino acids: CASGINSPLHF.

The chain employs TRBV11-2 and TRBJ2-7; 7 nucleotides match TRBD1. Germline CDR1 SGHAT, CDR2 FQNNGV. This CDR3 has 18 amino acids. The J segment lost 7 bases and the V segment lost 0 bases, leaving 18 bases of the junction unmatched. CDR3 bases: TGTGCCAGCAGCTTAGAGACAGGGACACGGGTCTTGTTGTGGGAGCAGTACTTC. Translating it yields CASSLETGTRVLLWEQYF.

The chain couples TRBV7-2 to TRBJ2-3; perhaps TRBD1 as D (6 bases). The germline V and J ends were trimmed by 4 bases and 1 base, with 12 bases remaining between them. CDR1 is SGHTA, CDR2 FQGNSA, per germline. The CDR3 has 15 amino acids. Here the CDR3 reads CASSWQGLGTDTQYF. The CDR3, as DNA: TGTGCCAGCAGCTGGCAGGGGCTGGGCACAGATACGCAGTATTTT.

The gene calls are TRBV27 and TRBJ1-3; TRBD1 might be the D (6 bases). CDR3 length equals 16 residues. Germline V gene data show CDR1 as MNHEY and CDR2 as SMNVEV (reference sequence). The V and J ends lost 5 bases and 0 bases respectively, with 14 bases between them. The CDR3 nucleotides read TGTGCCAGCAGTAAAAGGGACACGATCTCTGGAAACACCATATATTTT. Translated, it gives CASSKRDTISGNTIYF.

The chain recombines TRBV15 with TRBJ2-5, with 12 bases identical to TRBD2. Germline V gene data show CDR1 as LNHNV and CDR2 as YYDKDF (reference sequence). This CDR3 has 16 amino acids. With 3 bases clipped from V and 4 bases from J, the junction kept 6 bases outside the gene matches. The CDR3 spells CATSRGVTSGGETQYF. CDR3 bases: TGTGCCACCAGCAGGGGGGTGACTAGCGGGGGAGAGACCCAGTACTTC.

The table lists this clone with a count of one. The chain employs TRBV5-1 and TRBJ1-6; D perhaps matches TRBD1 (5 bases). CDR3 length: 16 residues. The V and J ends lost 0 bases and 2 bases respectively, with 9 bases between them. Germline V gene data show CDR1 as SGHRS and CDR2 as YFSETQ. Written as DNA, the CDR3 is TGCGCCAGCAGCTTGGGTCAGGGTCCCTATAATTCACCCCTCCACTTT. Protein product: CASSLGQGPYNSPLHF. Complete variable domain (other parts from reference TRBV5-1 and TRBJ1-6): KAGVTQTPRYLIKTRGQQVTLSCSPISGHRSVSWYQQTPGQGLQFLFEYFSETQRNKGNFPGRFSGRQFSNSRSEMNVSTLELGDSALYLCASSLGQGPYNSPLHFGNGTRLTVT.

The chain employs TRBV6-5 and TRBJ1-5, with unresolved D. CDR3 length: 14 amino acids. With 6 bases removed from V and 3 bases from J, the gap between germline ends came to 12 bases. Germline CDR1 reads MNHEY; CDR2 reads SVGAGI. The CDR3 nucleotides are TGTGCCAGCAGGAGCGAGGGTCTCAATCAGCCCCAGCATTTT. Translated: CASRSEGLNQPQHF.